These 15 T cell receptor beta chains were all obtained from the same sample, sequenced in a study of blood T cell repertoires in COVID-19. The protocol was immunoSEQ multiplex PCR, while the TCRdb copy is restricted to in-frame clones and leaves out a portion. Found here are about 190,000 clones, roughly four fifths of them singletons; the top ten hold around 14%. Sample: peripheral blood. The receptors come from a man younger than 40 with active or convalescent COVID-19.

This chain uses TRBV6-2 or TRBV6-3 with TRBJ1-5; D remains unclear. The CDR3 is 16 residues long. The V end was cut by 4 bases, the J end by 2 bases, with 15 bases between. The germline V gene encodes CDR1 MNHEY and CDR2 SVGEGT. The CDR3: CASSLLTGSRNQPQHF. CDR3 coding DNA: TGTGCCAGCAGTTTACTCACGGGTAGCCGCAATCAGCCCCAGCATTTT.

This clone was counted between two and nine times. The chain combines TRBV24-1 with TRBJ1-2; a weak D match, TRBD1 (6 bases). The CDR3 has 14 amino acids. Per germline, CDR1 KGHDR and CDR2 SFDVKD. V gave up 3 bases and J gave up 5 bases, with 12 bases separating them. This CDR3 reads CATSDPDRMYGYTF. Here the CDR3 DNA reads TGTGCCACCAGTGATCCCGACAGGATGTATGGCTACACCTTC.

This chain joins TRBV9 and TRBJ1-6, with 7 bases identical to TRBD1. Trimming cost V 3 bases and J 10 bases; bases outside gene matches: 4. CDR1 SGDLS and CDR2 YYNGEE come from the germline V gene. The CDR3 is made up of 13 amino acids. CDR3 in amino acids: CASSAQGGSPLHF. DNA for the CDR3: TGTGCCAGCAGCGCCCAGGGGGGCTCACCCCTCCACTTT. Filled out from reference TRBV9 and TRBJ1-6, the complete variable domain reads DSGVTQTPKHLITATGQRVTLRCSPRSGDLSVYWYQQSLDQGLQFLIQYYNGEERAKGNILERFSAQQFPDLHSELNLSSLELGDSALYFCASSAQGGSPLHFGNGTRLTVT.

The CDR3 DNA reads TGTGCCTGGAGTGTGGGCCGCCGGAATTCACCCCTCCACTTT. Protein product: CAWSVGRRNSPLHF. V gene TRBV30 combines with J gene TRBJ1-6, with D hard to call. This CDR3 is 14 amino acids long. The V end lost 0 bases, the J end lost 7 bases, and 10 bases lay between the germline ends. Germline V lookup: CDR1 GTSNPN, CDR2 SVGIG (reference sequence).

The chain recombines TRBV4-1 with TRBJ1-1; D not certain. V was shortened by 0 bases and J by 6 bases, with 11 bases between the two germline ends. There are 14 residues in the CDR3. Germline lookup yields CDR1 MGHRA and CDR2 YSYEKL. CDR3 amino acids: CASSQDKGGPEAFF. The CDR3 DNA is TGCGCCAGCAGCCAAGACAAGGGAGGGCCTGAAGCTTTCTTT.

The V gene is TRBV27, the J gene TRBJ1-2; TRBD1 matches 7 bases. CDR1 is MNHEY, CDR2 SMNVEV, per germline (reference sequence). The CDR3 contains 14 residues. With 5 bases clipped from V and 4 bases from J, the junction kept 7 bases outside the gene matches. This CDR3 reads CASSQRTGFYGYTF. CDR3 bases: TGTGCCAGCAGTCAACGGACAGGATTCTATGGCTACACCTTC.

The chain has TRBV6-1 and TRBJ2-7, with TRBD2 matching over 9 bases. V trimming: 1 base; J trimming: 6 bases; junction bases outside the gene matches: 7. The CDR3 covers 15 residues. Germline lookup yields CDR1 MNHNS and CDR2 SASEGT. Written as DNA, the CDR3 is TGTGCCAGCAGTGAAGGACTAGCGGTCCGCCTCGAGCAGTACTTC. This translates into CASSEGLAVRLEQYF.

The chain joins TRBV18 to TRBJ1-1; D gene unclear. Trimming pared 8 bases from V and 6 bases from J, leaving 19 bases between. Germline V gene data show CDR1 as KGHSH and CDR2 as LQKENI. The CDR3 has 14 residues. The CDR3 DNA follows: TGTGCCAGCGCCCCCCCCCGGGGATTTGCTGAAGCTTTCTTT. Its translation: CASAPPRGFAEAFF. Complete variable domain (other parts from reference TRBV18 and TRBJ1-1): NAGVMQNPRHLVRRRGQEARLRCSPMKGHSHVYWYRQLPEEGLKFMVYLQKENIIDESGMPKERFSAEFPKEGPSILRIQQVVRGDSAAYFCASAPPRGFAEAFFGQGTRLTVV.

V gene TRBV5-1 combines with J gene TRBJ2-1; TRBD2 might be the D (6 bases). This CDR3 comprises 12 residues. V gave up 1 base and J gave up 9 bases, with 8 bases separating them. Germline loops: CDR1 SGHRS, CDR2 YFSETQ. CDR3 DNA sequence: TGCGCCAGCAGCTTGATGGGAGGTGAGCAGTTCTTC. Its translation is CASSLMGGEQFF. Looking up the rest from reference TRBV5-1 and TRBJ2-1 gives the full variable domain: KAGVTQTPRYLIKTRGQQVTLSCSPISGHRSVSWYQQTPGQGLQFLFEYFSETQRNKGNFPGRFSGRQFSNSRSEMNVSTLELGDSALYLCASSLMGGEQFFGPGTRLTVL.

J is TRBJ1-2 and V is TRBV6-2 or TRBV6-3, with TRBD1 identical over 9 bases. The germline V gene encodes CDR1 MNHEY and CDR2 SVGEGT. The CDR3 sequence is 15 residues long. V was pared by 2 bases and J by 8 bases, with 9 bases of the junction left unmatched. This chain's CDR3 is CASSYVQGAGSGYTF. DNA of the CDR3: TGTGCCAGCAGTTACGTACAGGGGGCTGGCTCGGGCTACACCTTC.

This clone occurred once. For the CDR3, the DNA is TGTGCCAGCAGCTTGGTAGTCCGGAACACTGAAGCTTTCTTT. Translation: CASSLVVRNTEAFF. J is TRBJ1-1 and V is TRBV7-2; D is ambiguous. V gave up 3 bases and J gave up 1 base, with 9 bases separating them. The CDR3 sequence is 14 residues long. CDR1 is SGHTA and CDR2 is FQGNSA in the germline V gene. Full variable domain (missing parts from reference TRBV7-2 and TRBJ1-1): GAGVSQSPSNKVTEKGKDVELRCDPISGHTALYWYRQSLGQGLEFLIYFQGNSAPDKSGLPSDRFSAERTGGSVSTLTIQRTQQEDSAVYLCASSLVVRNTEAFFGQGTRLTVV.

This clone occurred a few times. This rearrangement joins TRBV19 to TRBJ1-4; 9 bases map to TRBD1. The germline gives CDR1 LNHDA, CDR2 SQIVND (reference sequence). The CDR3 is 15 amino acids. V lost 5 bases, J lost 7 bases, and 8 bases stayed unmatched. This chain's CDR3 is CASSVLTGGGEKLFF. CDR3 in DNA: TGTGCCAGTAGTGTTCTTACAGGGGGCGGTGAAAAACTGTTTTTT.

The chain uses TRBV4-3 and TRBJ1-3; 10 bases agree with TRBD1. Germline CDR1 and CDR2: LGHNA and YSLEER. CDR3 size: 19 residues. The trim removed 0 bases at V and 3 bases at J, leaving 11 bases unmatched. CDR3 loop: CASSQDRIWGQGFGNTIYF. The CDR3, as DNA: TGCGCCAGCAGCCAAGATCGGATTTGGGGACAGGGGTTTGGAAACACCATATATTTT.

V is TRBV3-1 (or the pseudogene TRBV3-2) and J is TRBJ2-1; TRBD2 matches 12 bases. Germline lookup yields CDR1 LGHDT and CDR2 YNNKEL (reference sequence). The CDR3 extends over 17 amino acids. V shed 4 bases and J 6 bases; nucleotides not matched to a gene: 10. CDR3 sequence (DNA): TGTGCCAGCAGCCCAGAGGCCCTACTAGCGGGGGGCAATGAGCAGTTCTTC. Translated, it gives CASSPEALLAGGNEQFF.

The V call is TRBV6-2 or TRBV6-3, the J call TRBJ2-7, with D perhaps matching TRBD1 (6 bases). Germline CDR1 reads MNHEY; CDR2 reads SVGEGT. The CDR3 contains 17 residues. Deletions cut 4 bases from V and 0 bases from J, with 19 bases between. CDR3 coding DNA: TGTGCCAGCAGTTTCCCCTCGGACAGCGACGCCTCCTACGAGCAGTACTTC. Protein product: CASSFPSDSDASYEQYF.